This T cell receptor beta chain was captured by sequencing in a study of cytomegalovirus exposure and HLA in healthy donors. Points from the study as a whole: The HLA-A and HLA-B alleles of most subjects were reportedly predicted accurately from TCR beta sequences. Sequencing artifact likely explains a cluster of highly shared sequence variants.

Note on this clone: Its target is unknown.

The germline V gene has CDR1 SGHRS and CDR2 YFSETQ. The junction had 5 bases not matched to a gene; V was cut back by 0 bases and J by 7 bases. The CDR3 runs to 14 residues. Primers included in the PCR were 60 Vbeta and 13 Jbeta primers. TCRdb's copy holds only in-frame clones and misses some; the assay was immunoSEQ multiplex PCR. This table holds 90,000 to 120,000 clones, 74% found once. J is TRBJ2-3 and V is TRBV5-1, with 7 bases identical to TRBD1. Sample: PBMCs. The TCR comes from a man aged 45 to 65 in good health and CMV-seropositive. CDR3 nucleotides: TGCGCCAGCAGCTTGGGGGACAGTTCAAATACGCAGTATTTT. Translated, it gives CASSLGDSSNTQYF.